The 24 T cell receptor beta chains reported below all come from one sample, sequenced in a study of shared clonotypes between healthy human individuals. The method was immunoSEQ multiplex PCR; TCRdb's version includes in-frame clones alone and lacks a portion of them. The data show about 2.3 million clones, approximately 93% seen once. The sample comprised naive CD4+ T cells from PBMCs. Subset described: CD45RA+ positively selected. These receptors were taken from a man aged 18 to 35 in good health. Some clones in this sample may be carry-over from other donors' samples.

This chain joins TRBV25-1 and TRBJ2-7; D might be TRBD1 (6 bases). The germline gives CDR1 MGHDK, CDR2 SYGVNS. Trimming stripped 6 bases from V and 3 bases from J, with 15 bases between. The CDR3 loop spans 14 amino acids. CDR3 loop: CASRPGTNDYEQYF. The CDR3 bases are TGTGCCAGCAGACCGGGGACAAATGACTACGAGCAGTACTTC.

The gene calls are TRBV7-9 and TRBJ2-7; maybe TRBD1 (5 bases). V lost 1 base and J 6 bases, leaving 16 bases between the germline ends. The CDR3 is made up of 15 amino acids. The germline gives CDR1 SEHNR, CDR2 FQNEAQ (reference sequence). The CDR3 here is CASSLVPQGPLEQYF. For the CDR3, the DNA is TGTGCCAGCAGCTTAGTTCCCCAGGGTCCTCTCGAGCAGTACTTC. Full variable domain (rest looked up from reference TRBV7-9 and TRBJ2-7): DTGVSQNPRHKITKRGQNVTFRCDPISEHNRLYWYRQTLGQGPEFLTYFQNEAQLEKSRLLSDRFSAERPKGSFSTLEIQRTEQGDSAMYLCASSLVPQGPLEQYFGPGTRLTVT.

On this clone itself: The sample holds other DNA sequences that translate to the same CDR3. The rearrangement uses TRBV10-3 and TRBJ2-6, with D unresolved. Germline lookup yields CDR1 ENHRY and CDR2 SYGVKD. Trimming stripped 8 bases from V and 4 bases from J, with 6 bases between. This CDR3 is 12 amino acids long. The CDR3 DNA sequence: TGTGCCATCGGGTCCGGGGCCAACGTCCTGACTTTC. It encodes CAIGSGANVLTF.

The rearrangement joins TRBV6-1 to TRBJ2-7, with a possible D match to TRBD1 (5 bases). The CDR3 totals 15 residues. Looked up from germline, CDR1 is MNHNS and CDR2 is SASEGT. V was shortened by 0 bases and J by 3 bases, with 12 bases between the two germline ends. CDR3 sequence reads: CASSEAVRDSYEQYF. DNA of the CDR3: TGTGCCAGCAGTGAAGCGGTCAGAGACAGCTACGAGCAGTACTTC.

On this clone: The sample contains more than one DNA sequence encoding this CDR3. This chain links TRBV5-1 with TRBJ1-2; TRBD1 matches at 10 bases. The CDR3 runs 13 residues. J gave up 8 bases and V 4 bases, and 5 bases lay outside the gene matches. Germline-derived CDR1 and CDR2 are SGHRS and YFSETQ. DNA for the CDR3: TGCGCCAGCAGCCCGACAGGGGGCTACGGCTACACCTTC. Translating gives CASSPTGGYGYTF.

This chain's CDR3 is CASRGLPPAGEAFF. CDR3 coding DNA: TGTGCCAGCAGGGGTCTACCTCCGGCGGGTGAAGCTTTCTTT. The chain joins TRBV6-1 to TRBJ1-1; D not certain. V lost 6 bases and J 7 bases, leaving 18 bases between the germline ends. There are 14 residues in the CDR3. Germline V gene lookup returns CDR1 MNHNS and CDR2 SASEGT.

This clone was counted once. The chain carries TRBV6-1 and TRBJ1-1; 9 positions agree with TRBD1. Trimming at V came to 4 bases and at J to 7 bases, leaving 7 bases not matched to a gene. The CDR3 has 14 residues. Germline loops: CDR1 MNHNS, CDR2 SASEGT. CDR3 nucleotides: TGTGCCAGCAGTGGCGACAGGGGGTCCGGTGAAGCTTTCTTT. This codes for CASSGDRGSGEAFF.

This clone has just one count. This chain connects TRBV10-3 to TRBJ1-1, with D possibly TRBD1 on 6 matching bases. Germline V gene lookup returns CDR1 ENHRY and CDR2 SYGVKD. Trimming removed 6 bases at V and 1 base at J, with 15 bases between. This CDR3 is 15 amino acids long. In DNA, the CDR3 is TGTGCCATCAGCGGAGAACAGGGACCGAACACTGAAGCTTTCTTT. It is translated as CAISGEQGPNTEAFF.

As concerns this clone: Other DNA sequences in this specimen translate into the identical CDR3. This chain joins TRBV7-3 and TRBJ2-1, with 10 bases lining up with TRBD2. Trimming removed 4 bases from V and 7 bases from J; junction bases left unmatched: 7. This CDR3 is built from 15 residues. Germline V gene sequence: CDR1 SGHTA, CDR2 FQGTGA. CDR3 nucleotide sequence: TGTGCCAGCAGCTCGCTAGCGGGAGTGGGTAATGAGCAGTTCTTC. It yields the protein CASSSLAGVGNEQFF.

The J gene is TRBJ1-5, the V gene TRBV28, with TRBD1 identical over 10 bases. Trimming cost V 5 bases and J 0 bases; bases outside gene matches: 4. The V gene's germline CDR1 is MDHEN and CDR2 SYDVKM. The CDR3 spans 16 residues. CDR3 in amino acids: CASSRQGASSNQPQHF. Here the CDR3 DNA reads TGTGCCAGCAGTCGACAGGGGGCAAGTAGCAATCAGCCCCAGCATTTT.

The chain joins TRBV2 to TRBJ2-7, with TRBD2 matching over 12 bases. With 5 bases clipped from V and 7 bases from J, the junction kept 15 bases outside the gene matches. Germline V gene data show CDR1 as SNHLY and CDR2 as FYNNEI. The CDR3 is made up of 17 amino acids. CDR3 bases: TGTGCCAGCAGTCGGACTAGCGGGACCTCGAGTTTCATGGAGCAGTACTTC. Protein sequence: CASSRTSGTSSFMEQYF.

The J gene is TRBJ1-2, the V gene TRBV6-1; D perhaps matches TRBD1 (6 bases). The CDR3 covers 11 residues. Germline V gene sequence: CDR1 MNHNS, CDR2 SASEGT. Trimming removed 6 bases from V and 8 bases from J, with 10 bases in between. Written as DNA, the CDR3 is TGTGCCAGCAGGGGGACAAGCGGCTACACCTTC. Protein product: CASRGTSGYTF.

The CDR3 region has the DNA TGTGCCTGGAGTGCGGGCGAGCAGTTCTTC. It codes for CAWSAGEQFF. The V and J genes are TRBV30 and TRBJ2-1; D is ambiguous. The V and J ends lost 1 base and 10 bases respectively, with 5 bases between them. CDR1 and CDR2 from the germline V gene are GTSNPN and SVGIG (reference sequence). The CDR3 is 10 amino acids.

The genes are TRBV6-6 and TRBJ1-2; the D is unclear. V gave up 6 bases and J gave up 4 bases, with 9 bases separating them. CDR3 length equals 12 residues. Germline-derived CDR1 and CDR2 are MNHNY and SVGAGI (reference sequence). CDR3 bases: TGTGCCAGCAGAAGTATTAGCTATGGCTACACCTTC. Translating it yields CASRSISYGYTF.

The genes are TRBV10-1 and TRBJ2-2; 10 bases are shared with TRBD2. CDR3 size: 15 residues. The J segment lost 7 bases and the V segment lost 6 bases, leaving 8 bases of the junction unmatched. Germline assignment: CDR1 WNHNN and CDR2 SYGVQD (reference sequence). The CDR3 region has the DNA TGCGCCAGCAGCCCATCTCTAGCGGGAGTCGGGGAGCTGTTTTTT. It yields the protein CASSPSLAGVGELFF.

The V gene is TRBV11-1, the J gene TRBJ2-7; TRBD2 agrees at 10 bases. The J segment lost 3 bases and the V segment lost 5 bases, leaving 4 bases of the junction unmatched. Germline loops: CDR1 SGHAT, CDR2 FQDESV (reference sequence). The CDR3 runs to 14 residues. Here the CDR3 DNA reads TGTGCCAGCAGCCCCAGCGGGAGGGGCTACGAGCAGTACTTC. Translation: CASSPSGRGYEQYF.

This chain connects TRBV5-1 to TRBJ1-2, with TRBD1 as a possible D gene (5 bases). Germline V gene lookup returns CDR1 SGHRS and CDR2 YFSETQ. The V and J ends lost 7 bases and 2 bases respectively, with 21 bases between them. CDR3 length: 16 amino acids. The CDR3 sequence is CASGGDFGRLNYGYTF. As DNA, the CDR3 is TGCGCCAGCGGGGGGGATTTCGGACGTTTGAACTATGGCTACACCTTC.

This rearrangement joins TRBV5-1 to TRBJ1-3; D remains ambiguous. CDR1 is SGHRS, CDR2 YFSETQ, per germline. Trimming took 3 bases from V and 0 from J, leaving 10 bases between them. This CDR3 has 15 amino acids. In nucleotides, the CDR3 is TGCGCCAGCAGCTCCCCGCAGGCCTCTGGAAACACCATATATTTT. It codes for CASSSPQASGNTIYF.

This chain links TRBV11-2 with TRBJ2-1, with 7 nucleotides matching TRBD2. The CDR3 covers 15 residues. The junction had 2 bases not matched to a gene; V was cut back by 1 base and J by 2 bases. The germline V gene has CDR1 SGHAT and CDR2 FQNNGV. The chain's CDR3 is CASSLGLAAYNEQFF. DNA of the CDR3: TGTGCCAGCAGCTTAGGGCTAGCGGCCTACAATGAGCAGTTCTTC. The full variable domain, completed using reference TRBV11-2 and TRBJ2-1, is EAGVAQSPRYKIIEKRQSVAFWCNPISGHATLYWYQQILGQGPKLLIQFQNNGVVDDSQLPKDRFSAERLKGVDSTLKIQPAKLEDSAVYLCASSLGLAAYNEQFFGPGTRLTVL.

The chain couples TRBV5-1 to TRBJ1-1, with 9 bases matching TRBD1. CDR1 and CDR2 (germline): SGHRS, YFSETQ. The CDR3 runs to 18 residues. Trimming removed 2 bases from V and 0 bases from J; junction bases left unmatched: 11. CDR3 sequence (DNA): TGCGCCAGCAGCTTCGGACAGGGGAGTACAGGGGTGAACACTGAAGCTTTCTTT. Protein product: CASSFGQGSTGVNTEAFF.

The chain is built from TRBV7-8 and TRBJ2-5; possibly TRBD2 for D (5 bases). The CDR3 runs 15 residues. The germline V gene has CDR1 SGHVS and CDR2 FQNEAQ. Trimming took 5 bases from V and 1 from J, leaving 14 bases between them. DNA for the CDR3: TGTGCCAGCAGCCTTCCCCCGGGGTCCCAAGAGACCCAGTACTTC. Protein product: CASSLPPGSQETQYF.

This rearrangement joins TRBV2 to TRBJ2-7, with D perhaps TRBD2 (6 bases). Trimming shortened V by 2 bases and J by 3 bases, and 8 bases separated the two germline ends. The CDR3 extends over 13 amino acids. Germline V lookup: CDR1 SNHLY, CDR2 FYNNEI. The CDR3 DNA sequence: TGTGCCAGCAGTGAACTGGGGGGCTACGAGCAGTACTTC. It translates to CASSELGGYEQYF.

J is TRBJ2-2 and V is TRBV6-4; no clear D gene. V lost 0 bases and J lost 3, with 8 bases in between. The CDR3 spans 15 residues. Germline CDR1 is MRHNA and CDR2 is SNTAGT. CDR3 nucleotides: TGTGCCAGCAGTGACTCGTACAGAGACACCGGGGAGCTGTTTTTT. This gives the protein CASSDSYRDTGELFF.

The V call is TRBV28, the J call TRBJ2-1, with 14 bases aligning to TRBD2. There are 15 residues in the CDR3. From germline, CDR1 is MDHEN and CDR2 SYDVKM. J lost 10 bases, V lost 4 bases, and 6 bases had no gene match. The chain's CDR3 is CASSSTSGRAEEQFF. The CDR3 region has the DNA TGTGCCAGCAGTTCGACTAGCGGGAGGGCCGAAGAGCAGTTCTTC.